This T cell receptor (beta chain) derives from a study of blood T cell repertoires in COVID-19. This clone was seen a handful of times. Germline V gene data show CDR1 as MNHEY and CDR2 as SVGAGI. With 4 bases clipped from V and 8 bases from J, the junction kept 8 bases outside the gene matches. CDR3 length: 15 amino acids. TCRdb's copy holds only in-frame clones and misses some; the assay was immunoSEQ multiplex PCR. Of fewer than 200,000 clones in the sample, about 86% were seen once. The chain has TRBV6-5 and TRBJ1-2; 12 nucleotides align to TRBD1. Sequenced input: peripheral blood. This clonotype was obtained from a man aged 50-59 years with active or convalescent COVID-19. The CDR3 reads CASSSPGQGALGYTF. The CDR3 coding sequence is TGTGCCAGCAGTTCTCCGGGACAGGGGGCGCTGGGCTACACCTTC.